The rows below give T cell receptor beta chains drawn from one sample of a study of graft-versus-host responses after intestinal transplantation. Libraries were prepared by immunoSEQ multiplex PCR; TCRdb keeps only in-frame clonotypes and omits some of them. The data hold 130,000 or so clones, with about 90% observed a single time. The antigens for these receptors are not known. The source was unstimulated CD4+ T cells sorted from spleen or lymph node cells, collected before intestinal transplant. Receptors originate from a human donor who received an intestinal transplant. Each CDR3 is given with its conserved first and last residue. The D gene is left open where the match is weak. Expanded clones get a size class; other rows say once, few or many, or leave the size out.

CDR3nt	CDR3aa	abundance	d_gene	v_gene	j_gene
TGTGCCAGCAGCTTGGACAGGGGGCAGACCCAGTACTTC	CASSLDRGQTQYF	-	TRBD1	TRBV5-4	TRBJ2-5
TGTGCCAGCAGGGGTAGCGGGGTCCAAGAGACCCAGTACTTC	CASRGSGVQETQYF	-	TRBD2	TRBV27	TRBJ2-5
TGTGCCAGCAGCGCTAGCGGGAGGGGCCACAATGAGCAGTTCTTC	CASSASGRGHNEQFF	once	TRBD2	TRBV7-9	TRBJ2-1
TGTGCCTGGGGGGGCCGGGGTCTAGCCAAAAACATTCAGTACTTC	CAWGGRGLAKNIQYF	-	-	TRBV30	TRBJ2-4
TGTGCCAGCGGTCGTGACAGGGACACTGAAGCTTTCTTT	CASGRDRDTEAFF	-	TRBD1	TRBV6-5	TRBJ1-1
TGCGCCAGCACCCCAGGGTACTTAGCCAAAAACATTCAGTACTTC	CASTPGYLAKNIQYF	-	-	TRBV5-1	TRBJ2-4
TGTGCCAGCAGTTTCCCCGGGAACAATCAGCCCCAGCATTTT	CASSFPGNNQPQHF	-	-	TRBV6-6	TRBJ1-5
TGTGCCAGCAGTGAAGCGACTAGCTGGACCAATGAGCAGTTCTTC	CASSEATSWTNEQFF	-	TRBD2	TRBV6-1	TRBJ2-1
TGTGCCAGCTCACCACGGGAAGGGAACCAGCCCCAGCATTTT	CASSPREGNQPQHF	-	-	TRBV18	TRBJ1-5
TGCGCCAGCAGCCAAGAGTCCACATTTGGATCTGGAAACACCATATATTTT	CASSQESTFGSGNTIYF	-	-	TRBV4-1	TRBJ1-3
TGCGCCAGCAGTGAGTCGGCGGTCTCTGGAAACACCATATATTTT	CASSESAVSGNTIYF	few	-	TRBV10-1	TRBJ1-3
TGTGCCAGCAGTACCGGGACAGGGGGTAGCTACACCTTC	CASSTGTGGSYTF	-	TRBD1	TRBV6-8	TRBJ1-2
TGTGCCAGCAGCGGACAGGTGGGCACTGAAGCTTTCTTT	CASSGQVGTEAFF	-	TRBD1	TRBV6-5	TRBJ1-1
TGTGCCAGCCGCTCGGGGAGGGTAAATGAGCAGTTCTTC	CASRSGRVNEQFF	-	TRBD2	TRBV7-2	TRBJ2-1
TGTGCCAGTAGCATCGGACAGGGGAGGAATCAGCCCCAGCATTTT	CASSIGQGRNQPQHF	once	TRBD1	TRBV19	TRBJ1-5
TGCAGCGTTGAAGAATCCCCATCCCTTATGCAGTACTTC	CSVEESPSLMQYF	-	-	TRBV29-1	TRBJ2-7
TGTGCCAGCAGCGCCCGGGACGGCAAAAGCACAGATACGCAGTATTTT	CASSARDGKSTDTQYF	-	-	TRBV5-8	TRBJ2-3
TGCGCCAGCAGCTTGGCCGCAGGGGGCCAAGAGACCCAGTACTTC	CASSLAAGGQETQYF	-	TRBD1	TRBV5-1	TRBJ2-5
TGTGCCAGCAGCTTAGCGAGTCAGCCCCAGCATTTT	CASSLASQPQHF	-	-	TRBV7-9	TRBJ1-5
TGCGCCAGCAGTCAACAGGGGTTTCAAGAGACCCAGTACTTC	CASSQQGFQETQYF	-	TRBD1	TRBV5-1	TRBJ2-5
TGTGCCAGCAGTTTCCGACAGGGGGAGACCCAGTACTTC	CASSFRQGETQYF	-	TRBD1	TRBV7-9	TRBJ2-5
TGTGCCAGCAGCTTACAGGGGGCTGAAGCTTTCTTT	CASSLQGAEAFF	-	TRBD1	TRBV7-2	TRBJ1-1
TGTGCCAGCATTCCGACTAGCGGGAGGTACAATGAGCAGTTCTTC	CASIPTSGRYNEQFF	-	TRBD2	TRBV6-5	TRBJ2-1
TGTGCCAGCAGCTTGGGACAGGTCCAAGAGACCCAGTACTTC	CASSLGQVQETQYF	once	-	TRBV5-6	TRBJ2-5
TGTGCCAGCAGTTACCGGCCAGAAGGGGAGACCCAGTACTTC	CASSYRPEGETQYF	-	-	TRBV6-6	TRBJ2-5
TGTGCCAGCAGCGTATCTCCGGACGGGAACTATGGCTACACCTTC	CASSVSPDGNYGYTF	-	-	TRBV9	TRBJ1-2
TGCGCCAGCAGCTCTCGGGGGGGAGAGACCCAGTACTTC	CASSSRGGETQYF	-	TRBD2	TRBV5-1	TRBJ2-5
TGTGCCAGCAGCTTTCAAGGACGGTACGAGCAGTACTTC	CASSFQGRYEQYF	-	-	TRBV5-4	TRBJ2-7
TGTGCCAGCAGCCAAGAACCCCTGACTAGCGGGAGGGGGGAGACCCAGTACTTC	CASSQEPLTSGRGETQYF	-	TRBD2	TRBV4-2	TRBJ2-5
TGTGCCAGCAGCACTACCGGGACTAGCGGGCGTCGGTTCTTC	CASSTTGTSGRRFF	-	TRBD2	TRBV11-2	TRBJ2-1
TGTGCCAGCAGCGTTTCCGGGAACACTGAAGCTTTCTTT	CASSVSGNTEAFF	-	-	TRBV9	TRBJ1-1
TGCGCCAGCAGCTTTTGGGCGAGGGCCTCCTACAATGAGCAGTTCTTC	CASSFWARASYNEQFF	-	-	TRBV5-1	TRBJ2-1
TGTGCCAGCAGCGTAGAGCCCGACAATGAGCAGTTCTTC	CASSVEPDNEQFF	-	-	TRBV9	TRBJ2-1
TGTGCCTGGAGTTTCATGGGACGAAGCCTTTACGAGCAGTACTTC	CAWSFMGRSLYEQYF	-	-	TRBV30	TRBJ2-7
TGTGCCAGCAGTTTGAGGGGGGCCTTTGGCTACACCTTC	CASSLRGAFGYTF	-	-	TRBV27	TRBJ1-2
TGCGCCAGCAGCACCGCGGGACCCAAGGGCTACACCTTC	CASSTAGPKGYTF	-	-	TRBV5-1	TRBJ1-2
TGTGCCAGCAGTGAAAAGGGGGACCAGCCCCAGCATTTT	CASSEKGDQPQHF	-	-	TRBV6-1	TRBJ1-5
TGTGCCAGTAGTATGGGACGGGGTGTCACAGATACGCAGTATTTT	CASSMGRGVTDTQYF	-	-	TRBV19	TRBJ2-3
TGTGCCAGTAGTTTATTGGGTTCCGGGGAGCTGTTTTTT	CASSLLGSGELFF	-	-	TRBV19	TRBJ2-2
TGTGCCAGTAGTATGGCGTCGAACACTAGGACCTACGAGCAGTACTTC	CASSMASNTRTYEQYF	-	-	TRBV19	TRBJ2-7
TGTGCCAGTAGTGAGCCGACAGGGGGGAGCAATCAGCCCCAGCATTTT	CASSEPTGGSNQPQHF	-	TRBD1	TRBV19	TRBJ1-5